A selection of T cell receptor beta chains follows, all from one sample in a study of cytomegalovirus exposure and HLA in healthy donors. The assay was immunoSEQ multiplex PCR, and TCRdb's table has in-frame clones only and misses some. The sample holds about 360,000 clones, roughly 89% seen once. Sequenced: PBMCs. The receptors stem from a woman younger than 30 in good health and CMV-seronegative. CDR3s include the opening cysteine and the closing phenylalanine or tryptophan.

j_gene	v_gene	CDR3aa
TRBJ2-3	TRBV19	CASSDRSTDTQYF
TRBJ1-3	TRBV9	CASIQGQTDSGNTIYF
TRBJ1-4	TRBV25-1	CASSAGTGEKLFF
TRBJ2-3	TRBV18	CASSPPVTRSTDTQYF
TRBJ2-7	TRBV6-1	CASSGTGTGGFQPYEQYF
TRBJ2-3	TRBV6-5	CASSYGEGVGTQYF
TRBJ1-5	TRBV6-1	CASSELGTGHQPQHF
TRBJ1-1	TRBV28	CASNTDRGLTEAFF
TRBJ2-2	TRBV4-2	CASSRSRGANTGELFF
TRBJ1-1	TRBV5-1	CASSPGQGAMNTEAFF
TRBJ2-6	TRBV4-2	CASSQAGQGALSGANVLTF
TRBJ2-3	TRBV7-6	CASSSPMQGGISDTQYF
TRBJ2-1	TRBV7-9	CASSKAYTGLAGLWQFF
TRBJ1-4	TRBV30	CACLRVGRRANEKLFF
TRBJ2-7	TRBV4-1	CASSQFGTGGEQYF
TRBJ1-1	TRBV25-1	CASSERAGTEAFF
TRBJ1-4	TRBV23-1	CASSLDRIGPTNEKLFF
TRBJ1-4	TRBV6-6	CASSYKGAGNEKLFF
TRBJ2-7	TRBV2	CASSDRDNEQYF
TRBJ2-3	TRBV5-1	CASSTQGLGTDTQYF
TRBJ2-1	TRBV28	CASSFSPSSGSSYNEQFF
TRBJ2-7	TRBV15	CATRPSAGGEAYEQYF
TRBJ2-7	TRBV6-1	CASRSGQGQQYF
TRBJ1-1	TRBV5-4	CASSLQGDTEAFF